The 2 T cell receptor beta chains listed next were all sequenced from one sample in a study of cytomegalovirus exposure and HLA in healthy donors. PCR employed 60 Vbeta and 13 Jbeta primers. Only in-frame clones appear in the TCRdb table, and some are missing; sequencing was by immunoSEQ multiplex PCR. The table records 150,000 to 200,000 clones, roughly 81% of them present only once. The material sequenced was PBMCs. These receptors all come from a girl between 10 and 17 years old in good health and CMV-seropositive.

This clone has just a few counts. This sequence joins TRBV6-5 and TRBJ2-7, with D tentatively TRBD2 (5 bases). With 0 bases removed from V and 2 bases from J, the gap between germline ends came to 11 bases. Germline values: CDR1 MNHEY, CDR2 SVGAGI. This CDR3 contains 15 residues. CDR3 residues: CASSYSGGLAYEQYF. The CDR3 DNA reads as TGTGCCAGCAGTTACTCGGGCGGACTGGCCTACGAGCAGTACTTC.

CDR3 residues: CASSLVHRTYEQYF. CDR3 sequence (DNA): TGTGCCAGCAGCTTAGTACACAGGACCTACGAGCAGTACTTC. V gene TRBV7-8 combines with J gene TRBJ2-7; perhaps TRBD1 as D (5 bases). The V gene lost 1 base and the J gene lost 2 bases, with 9 bases spanning the gap. The CDR3 runs 14 residues. The V gene's germline CDR1 is SGHVS and CDR2 FQNEAQ.